This T cell receptor beta chain was profiled in a study of blood T cell repertoires in COVID-19. The CDR3 extends over 15 amino acids. Per germline, CDR1 MNHEY and CDR2 SMNVEV (reference sequence). With 8 bases clipped from V and 2 bases from J, the junction kept 11 bases outside the gene matches. TCRdb keeps only in-frame clones here, not all; method: immunoSEQ multiplex PCR. The data show over 55,000 clones, with about 90% seen just once and over 4% held by the top ten. The TCR was taken from a human donor in a cohort sampled during active COVID-19. Sequencing input: peripheral blood. The rearrangement joins TRBV27 to TRBJ2-5, with 7 bases lining up with TRBD2. This chain's CDR3 is CASGLLAGKQETQYF. In DNA, the CDR3 is TGTGCCAGCGGACTTTTAGCGGGTAAACAAGAGACCCAGTACTTC.